This TCR beta chain was sequenced for a study of blood T cell repertoires in COVID-19. On the study more broadly: T cells, B-cell-depleted T cells, or PBMCs supplied cDNA or gDNA.

Data came from immunoSEQ multiplex PCR; TCRdb stores just in-frame clones and leaves some out. The sample carries about 200,000 clones, around 86% recorded once. Germline V gene sequence: CDR1 SQVTM, CDR2 ANQGSEA. The CDR3 contains 13 residues. Trimming at V came to 7 bases and at J to 3 bases, leaving 5 bases not matched to a gene. V and J are TRBV29-1 and TRBJ1-3; TRBD1 agrees at 8 bases. The sequenced sample consisted of peripheral blood. The receptor was isolated from a man aged 55 to 69 who had recovered from COVID-19. CDR3 sequence reads: CSGRTGFGNTIYF. The CDR3 region has the DNA TGCAGCGGGCGGACAGGGTTTGGAAACACCATATATTTT.